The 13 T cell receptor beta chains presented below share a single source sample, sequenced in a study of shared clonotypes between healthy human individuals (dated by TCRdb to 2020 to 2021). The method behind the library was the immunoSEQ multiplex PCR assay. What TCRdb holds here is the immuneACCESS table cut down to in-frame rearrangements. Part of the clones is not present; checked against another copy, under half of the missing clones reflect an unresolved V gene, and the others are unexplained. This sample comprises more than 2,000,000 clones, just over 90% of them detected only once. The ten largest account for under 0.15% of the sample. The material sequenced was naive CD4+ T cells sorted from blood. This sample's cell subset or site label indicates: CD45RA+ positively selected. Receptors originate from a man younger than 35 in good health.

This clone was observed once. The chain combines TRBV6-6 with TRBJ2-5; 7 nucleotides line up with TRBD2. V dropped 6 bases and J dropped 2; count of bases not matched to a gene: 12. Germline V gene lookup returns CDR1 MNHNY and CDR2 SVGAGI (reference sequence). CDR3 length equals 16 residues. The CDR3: CASSFSPLGGQETQYF. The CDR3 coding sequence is TGTGCCAGCAGCTTCTCGCCGCTGGGGGGGCAAGAGACCCAGTACTTC.

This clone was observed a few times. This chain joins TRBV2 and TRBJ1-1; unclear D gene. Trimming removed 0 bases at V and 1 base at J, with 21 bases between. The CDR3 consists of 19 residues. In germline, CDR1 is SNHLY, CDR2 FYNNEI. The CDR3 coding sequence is TGTGCCAGCAGTGAAGCGTTGGGGAACAGCCAGGAACCGAACACTGAAGCTTTCTTT. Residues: CASSEALGNSQEPNTEAFF.

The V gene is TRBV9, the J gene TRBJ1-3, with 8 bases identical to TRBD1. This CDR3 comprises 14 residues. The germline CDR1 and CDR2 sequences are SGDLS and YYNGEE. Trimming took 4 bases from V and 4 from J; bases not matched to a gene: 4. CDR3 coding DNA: TGTGCCAGCAGCACGACAGGGGTAGGAAACACCATATATTTT. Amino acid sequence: CASSTTGVGNTIYF.

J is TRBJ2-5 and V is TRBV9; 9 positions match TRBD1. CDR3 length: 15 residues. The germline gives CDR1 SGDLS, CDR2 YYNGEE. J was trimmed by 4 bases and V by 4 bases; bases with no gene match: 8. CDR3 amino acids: CASSMGQGIRETQYF. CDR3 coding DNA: TGTGCCAGCAGCATGGGACAGGGCATCCGAGAGACCCAGTACTTC.

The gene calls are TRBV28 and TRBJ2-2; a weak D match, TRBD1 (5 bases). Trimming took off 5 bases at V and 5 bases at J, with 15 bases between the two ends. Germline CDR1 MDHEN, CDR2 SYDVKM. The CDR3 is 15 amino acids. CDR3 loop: CASSPPGFQTGELFF. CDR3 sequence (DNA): TGTGCCAGCAGTCCCCCAGGGTTTCAAACCGGGGAGCTGTTTTTT. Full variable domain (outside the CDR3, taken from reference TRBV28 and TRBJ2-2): DVKVTQSSRYLVKRTGEKVFLECVQDMDHENMFWYRQDPGLGLRLIYFSYDVKMKEKGDIPEGYSVSREKKERFSLILESASTNQTSMYLCASSPPGFQTGELFFGEGSRLTVL.

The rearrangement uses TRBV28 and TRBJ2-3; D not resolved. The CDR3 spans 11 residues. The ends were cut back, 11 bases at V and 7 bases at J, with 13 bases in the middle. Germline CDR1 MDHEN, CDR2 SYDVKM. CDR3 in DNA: TGTGCCCCGATTTGCCCTAATACGCAGTATTTT. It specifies CAPICPNTQYF. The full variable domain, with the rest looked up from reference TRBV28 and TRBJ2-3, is DVKVTQSSRYLVKRTGEKVFLECVQDMDHENMFWYRQDPGLGLRLIYFSYDVKMKEKGDIPEGYSVSREKKERFSLILESASTNQTSMYLCAPICPNTQYFGPGTRLTVL.

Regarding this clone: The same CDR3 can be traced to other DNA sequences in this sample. The CDR3 nucleotides read TGTGCCATCAGCGAGACGGATAACTATGGCTACACCTTC. It is translated as CAISETDNYGYTF. This rearrangement joins TRBV10-3 to TRBJ1-2, with D hard to call. This CDR3 has 13 residues. The V gene lost 6 bases and the J gene lost 1 base, with 9 bases spanning the gap. Germline CDR1 ENHRY, CDR2 SYGVKD.

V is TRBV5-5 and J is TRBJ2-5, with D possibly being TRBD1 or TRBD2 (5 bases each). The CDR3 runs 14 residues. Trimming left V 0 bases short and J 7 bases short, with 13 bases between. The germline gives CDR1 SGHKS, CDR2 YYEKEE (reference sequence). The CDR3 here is CASSLGGWAGTQYF. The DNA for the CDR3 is TGTGCCAGCAGCTTGGGGGGCTGGGCGGGGACCCAGTACTTC.

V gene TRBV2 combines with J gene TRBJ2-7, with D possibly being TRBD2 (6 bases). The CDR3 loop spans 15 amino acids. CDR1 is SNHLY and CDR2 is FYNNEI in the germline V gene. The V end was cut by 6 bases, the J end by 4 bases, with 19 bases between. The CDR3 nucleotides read TGTGCCAGCAGGCCCGGGACTCCAGTGCGGTACGAGCAGTACTTC. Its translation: CASRPGTPVRYEQYF.

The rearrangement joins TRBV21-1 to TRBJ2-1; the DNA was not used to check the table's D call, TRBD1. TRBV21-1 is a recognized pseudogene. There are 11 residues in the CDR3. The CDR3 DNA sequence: TGTGCCGGGGACAGTTACAATGAGCAGTTCTTC. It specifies CAGDSYNEQFF.

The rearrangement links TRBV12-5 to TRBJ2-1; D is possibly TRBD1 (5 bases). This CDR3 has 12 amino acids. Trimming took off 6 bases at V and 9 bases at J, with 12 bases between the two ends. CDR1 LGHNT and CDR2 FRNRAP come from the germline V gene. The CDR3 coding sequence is TGTGCTAGTGGAAGGGAAAGGGGTGAGCAGTTCTTC. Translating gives CASGRERGEQFF.

CDR3 protein: CASSLGAQDTQYF. As DNA, the CDR3 is TGTGCCAGCAGCTTAGGAGCGCAAGATACGCAGTATTTT. The V and J genes are TRBV7-2 and TRBJ2-3; no clear D. Trimming pared 1 base from V and 5 bases from J, leaving 7 bases between. Germline CDR1 is SGHTA and CDR2 is FQGNSA. The CDR3 contains 13 residues.

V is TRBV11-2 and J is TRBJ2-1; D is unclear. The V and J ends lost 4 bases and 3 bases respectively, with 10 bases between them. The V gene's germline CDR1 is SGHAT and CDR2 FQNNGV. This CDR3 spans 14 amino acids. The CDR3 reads CASSSIKNYNEQFF. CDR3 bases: TGTGCCAGCAGCTCCATAAAGAACTACAATGAGCAGTTCTTC.